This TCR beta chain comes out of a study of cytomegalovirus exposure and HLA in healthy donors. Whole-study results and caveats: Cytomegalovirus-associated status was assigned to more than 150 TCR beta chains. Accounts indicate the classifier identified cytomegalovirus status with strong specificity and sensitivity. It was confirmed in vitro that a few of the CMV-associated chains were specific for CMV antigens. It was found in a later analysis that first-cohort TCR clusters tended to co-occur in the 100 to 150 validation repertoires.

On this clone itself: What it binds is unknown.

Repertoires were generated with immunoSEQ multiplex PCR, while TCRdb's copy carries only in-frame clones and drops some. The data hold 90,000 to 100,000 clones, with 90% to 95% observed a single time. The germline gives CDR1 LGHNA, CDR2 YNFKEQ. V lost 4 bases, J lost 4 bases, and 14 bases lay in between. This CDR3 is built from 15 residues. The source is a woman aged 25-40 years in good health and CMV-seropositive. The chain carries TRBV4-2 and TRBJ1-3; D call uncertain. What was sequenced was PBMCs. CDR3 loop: CASSRASGGGNTIYF. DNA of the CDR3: TGTGCCAGCAGCCGGGCCTCAGGAGGAGGAAACACCATATATTTT.